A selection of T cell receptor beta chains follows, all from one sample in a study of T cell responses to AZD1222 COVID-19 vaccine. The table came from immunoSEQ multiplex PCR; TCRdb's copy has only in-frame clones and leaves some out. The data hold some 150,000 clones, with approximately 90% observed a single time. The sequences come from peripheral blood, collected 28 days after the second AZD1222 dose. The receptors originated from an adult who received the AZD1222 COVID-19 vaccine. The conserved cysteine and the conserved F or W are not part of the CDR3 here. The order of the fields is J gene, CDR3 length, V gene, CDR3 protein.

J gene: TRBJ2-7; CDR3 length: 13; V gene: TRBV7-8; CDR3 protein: ASFGLAGSRYEQY
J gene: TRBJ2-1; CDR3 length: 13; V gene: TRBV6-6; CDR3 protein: ASSPPVSGGNEQF
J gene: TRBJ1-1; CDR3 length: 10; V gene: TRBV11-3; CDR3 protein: ASSSGGTEAF
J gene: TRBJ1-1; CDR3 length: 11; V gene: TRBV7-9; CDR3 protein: ASSGEGGTEAF
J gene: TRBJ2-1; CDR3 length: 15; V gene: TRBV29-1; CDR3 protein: SVGGLAGGSSYNEQF
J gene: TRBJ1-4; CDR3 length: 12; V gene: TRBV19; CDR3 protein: ASSIKQGGEKLF
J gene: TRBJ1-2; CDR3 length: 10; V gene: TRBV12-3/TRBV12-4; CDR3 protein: ASSPGDYGYT
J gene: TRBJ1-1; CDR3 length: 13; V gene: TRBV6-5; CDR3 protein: ASSYSPGADTEAF
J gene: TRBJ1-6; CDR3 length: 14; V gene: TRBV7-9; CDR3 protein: ASSRGTGANNSPLH
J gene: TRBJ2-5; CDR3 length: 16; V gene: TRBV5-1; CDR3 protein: ASSLGVLGLAGGETQY
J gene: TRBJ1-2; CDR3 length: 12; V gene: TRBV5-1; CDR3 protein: ASSPGTGNHGYT
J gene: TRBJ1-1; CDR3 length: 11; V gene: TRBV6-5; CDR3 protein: ASRAAGDTEAF
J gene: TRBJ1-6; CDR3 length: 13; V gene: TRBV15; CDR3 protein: ATSRDGTGYSPLH
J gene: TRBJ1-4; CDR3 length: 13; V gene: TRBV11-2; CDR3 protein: ASSPATGGSEKLF
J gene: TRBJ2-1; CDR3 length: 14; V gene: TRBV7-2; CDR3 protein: ASSRPEGGGYNEQF
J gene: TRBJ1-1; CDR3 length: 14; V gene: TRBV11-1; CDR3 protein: ASSLSGGNMNTEAF
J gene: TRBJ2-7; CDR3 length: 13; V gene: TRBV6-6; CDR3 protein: ASSYLLAGTYEQY
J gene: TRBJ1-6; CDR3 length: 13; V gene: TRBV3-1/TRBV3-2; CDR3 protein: ASSQDMSDNSPLH
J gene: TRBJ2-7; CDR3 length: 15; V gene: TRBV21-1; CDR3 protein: ASTKRTPDRVDYEQY
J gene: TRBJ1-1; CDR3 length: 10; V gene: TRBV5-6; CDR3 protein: ASSLSNTEAF
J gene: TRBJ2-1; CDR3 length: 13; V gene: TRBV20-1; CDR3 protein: SASQGSGTYNEQF
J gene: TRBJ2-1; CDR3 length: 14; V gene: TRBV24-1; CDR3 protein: ATSDLGEGPSNEQF
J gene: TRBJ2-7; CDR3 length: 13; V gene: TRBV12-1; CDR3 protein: ASSFASGSLYEQY
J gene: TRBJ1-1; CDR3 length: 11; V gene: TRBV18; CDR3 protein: ASSPGQGSEAF
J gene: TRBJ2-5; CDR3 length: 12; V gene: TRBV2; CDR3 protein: ASSEWNFGETQY
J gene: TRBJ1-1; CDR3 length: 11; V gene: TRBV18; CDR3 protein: ASSPLRNTEAF
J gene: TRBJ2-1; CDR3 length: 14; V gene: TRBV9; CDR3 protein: ASSVSGASSYNEQF
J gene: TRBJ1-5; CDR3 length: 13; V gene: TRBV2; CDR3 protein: ASSLGREPNQPQH
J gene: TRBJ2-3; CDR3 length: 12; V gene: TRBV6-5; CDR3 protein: ASSYGPGFDTQY
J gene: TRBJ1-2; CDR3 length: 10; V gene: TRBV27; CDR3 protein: ATHGQGVGYT
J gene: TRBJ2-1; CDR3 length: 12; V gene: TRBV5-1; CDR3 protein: ASSLVGTRNEQF
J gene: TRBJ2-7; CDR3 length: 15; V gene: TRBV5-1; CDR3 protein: ASSLWVSREQGYEQY
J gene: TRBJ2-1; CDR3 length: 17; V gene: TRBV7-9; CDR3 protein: ASSFYPRDSSGGYNEQF
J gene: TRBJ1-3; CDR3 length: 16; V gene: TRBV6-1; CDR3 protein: ASSEIRAAGFSGNTIY
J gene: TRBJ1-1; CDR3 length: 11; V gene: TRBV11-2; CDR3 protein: ASSLAGDTEAF
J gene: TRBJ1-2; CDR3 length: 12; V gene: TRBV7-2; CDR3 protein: ASSSDSNYYGYT
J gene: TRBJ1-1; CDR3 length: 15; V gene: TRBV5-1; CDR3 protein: ASSSLGTGGLGTEAF
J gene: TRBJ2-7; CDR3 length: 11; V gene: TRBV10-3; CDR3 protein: AISTPRDYEQY
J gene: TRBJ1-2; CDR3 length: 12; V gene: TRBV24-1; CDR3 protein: ATSDFGDSYGYT
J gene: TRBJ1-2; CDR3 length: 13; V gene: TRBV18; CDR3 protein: ASSPGAGGGYGYT
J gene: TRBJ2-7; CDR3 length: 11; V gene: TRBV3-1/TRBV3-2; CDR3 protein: ASAPTLTYEQY
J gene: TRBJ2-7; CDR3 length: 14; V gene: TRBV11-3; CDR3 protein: ASSLDATSGSYEQY
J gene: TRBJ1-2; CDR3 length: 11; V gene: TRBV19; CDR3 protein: ASRVTGGYGYT
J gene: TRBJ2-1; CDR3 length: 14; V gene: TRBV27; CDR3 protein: ASTSGPSAGKNEQF
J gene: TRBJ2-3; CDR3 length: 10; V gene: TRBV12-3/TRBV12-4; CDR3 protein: ASSSPTDTQY
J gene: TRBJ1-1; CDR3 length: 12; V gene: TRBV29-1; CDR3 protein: SVEEGVRNTEAF
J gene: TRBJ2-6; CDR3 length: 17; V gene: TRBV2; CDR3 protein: ATSAAGTRGLSGANVLT
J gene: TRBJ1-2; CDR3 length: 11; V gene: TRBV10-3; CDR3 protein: AISQGFGYGYT
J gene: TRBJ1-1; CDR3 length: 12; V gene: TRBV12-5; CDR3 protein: ASGLVMGGAEAF
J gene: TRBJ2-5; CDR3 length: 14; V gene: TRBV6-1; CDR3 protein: ASSERGGTGVKTQY
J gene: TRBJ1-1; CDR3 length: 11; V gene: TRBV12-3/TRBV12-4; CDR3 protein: ASSHGGITEAF
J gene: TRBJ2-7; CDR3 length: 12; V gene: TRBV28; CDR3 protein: ASTSQGLLGEQY